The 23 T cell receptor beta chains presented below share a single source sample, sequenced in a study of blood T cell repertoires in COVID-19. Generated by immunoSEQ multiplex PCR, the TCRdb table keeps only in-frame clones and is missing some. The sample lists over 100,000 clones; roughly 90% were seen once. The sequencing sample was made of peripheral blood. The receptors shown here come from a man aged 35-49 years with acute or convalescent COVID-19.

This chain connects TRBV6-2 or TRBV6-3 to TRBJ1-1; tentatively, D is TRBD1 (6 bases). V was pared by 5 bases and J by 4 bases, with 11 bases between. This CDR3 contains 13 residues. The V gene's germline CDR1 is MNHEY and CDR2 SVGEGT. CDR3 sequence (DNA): TGTGCCAGCAGTCTTCAGGGGATCACTGAAGCTTTCTTT. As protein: CASSLQGITEAFF.

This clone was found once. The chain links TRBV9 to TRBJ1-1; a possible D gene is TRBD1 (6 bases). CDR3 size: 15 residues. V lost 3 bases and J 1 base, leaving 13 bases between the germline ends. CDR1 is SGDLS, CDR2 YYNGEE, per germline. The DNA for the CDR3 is TGTGCCAGCAGCGCCAACAGGGACCGGAACACTGAAGCTTTCTTT. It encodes CASSANRDRNTEAFF.

CDR3 loop: CASSQDEGGRIYSNQPQHF. In nucleotides, the CDR3 is TGTGCCAGCAGCCAAGATGAGGGAGGGAGGATCTATAGCAATCAGCCCCAGCATTTT. V and J are TRBV4-2 and TRBJ1-5; D is unclear. Germline V gene lookup returns CDR1 LGHNA and CDR2 YNFKEQ. The CDR3 contains 19 residues. V gave up 0 bases and J gave up 0 bases, with 18 bases separating them.

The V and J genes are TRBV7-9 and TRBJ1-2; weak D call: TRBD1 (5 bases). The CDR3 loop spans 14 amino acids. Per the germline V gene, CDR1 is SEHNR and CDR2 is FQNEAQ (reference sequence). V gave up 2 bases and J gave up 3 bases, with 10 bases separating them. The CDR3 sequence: CASSLSDSYYGYTF. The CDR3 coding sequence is TGTGCCAGCAGCTTATCAGACAGTTACTATGGCTACACCTTC.

CDR3 coding DNA: TGTGCCAGCAGAGGGGGCCTTAACTATGGCTACACCTTC. It translates to CASRGGLNYGYTF. The chain couples TRBV6-5 to TRBJ1-2; TRBD1 matches 7 bases. Germline CDR1 MNHEY, CDR2 SVGAGI. The CDR3 totals 13 residues. V was pared by 6 bases and J by 1 base, with 2 bases of the junction left unmatched.

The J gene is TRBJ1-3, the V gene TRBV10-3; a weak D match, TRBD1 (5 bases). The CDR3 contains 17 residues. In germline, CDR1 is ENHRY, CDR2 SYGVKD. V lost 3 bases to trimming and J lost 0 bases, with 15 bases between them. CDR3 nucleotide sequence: TGTGCCATCAGTGAAGGCCCTGACAGAGGCTCTGGAAACACCATATATTTT. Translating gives CAISEGPDRGSGNTIYF.

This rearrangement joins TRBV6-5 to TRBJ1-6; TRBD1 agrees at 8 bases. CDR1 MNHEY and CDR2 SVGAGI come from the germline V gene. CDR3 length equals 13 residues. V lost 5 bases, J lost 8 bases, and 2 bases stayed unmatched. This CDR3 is CASSTGGDSPLHF. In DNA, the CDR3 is TGTGCCAGCAGTACAGGGGGGGATTCACCCCTCCACTTT.

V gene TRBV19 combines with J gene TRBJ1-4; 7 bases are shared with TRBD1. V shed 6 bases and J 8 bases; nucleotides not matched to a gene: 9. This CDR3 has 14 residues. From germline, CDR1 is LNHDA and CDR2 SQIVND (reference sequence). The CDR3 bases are TGTGCCAGTAGCCCGACAGGGTTTCACGAAAAACTGTTTTTT. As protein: CASSPTGFHEKLFF.

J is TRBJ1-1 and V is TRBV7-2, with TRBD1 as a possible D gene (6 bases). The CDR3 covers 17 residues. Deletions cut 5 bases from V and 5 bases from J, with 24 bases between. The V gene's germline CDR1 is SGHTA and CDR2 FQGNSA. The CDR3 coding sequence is TGTGCCAGCAGCCAAGCCTCCCGGGGGGCGAAGGGAACTGAAGCTTTCTTT. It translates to CASSQASRGAKGTEAFF. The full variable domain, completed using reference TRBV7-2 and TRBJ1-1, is GAGVSQSPSNKVTEKGKDVELRCDPISGHTALYWYRQSLGQGLEFLIYFQGNSAPDKSGLPSDRFSAERTGGSVSTLTIQRTQQEDSAVYLCASSQASRGAKGTEAFFGQGTRLTVV.

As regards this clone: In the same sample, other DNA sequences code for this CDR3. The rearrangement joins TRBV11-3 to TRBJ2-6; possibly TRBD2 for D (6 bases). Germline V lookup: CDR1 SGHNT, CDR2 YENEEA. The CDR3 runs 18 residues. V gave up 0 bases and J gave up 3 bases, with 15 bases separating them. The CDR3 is CASSLDGGGTGGANVLTF. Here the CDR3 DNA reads TGTGCCAGCAGCTTAGATGGCGGAGGGACGGGTGGGGCCAACGTCCTGACTTTC.

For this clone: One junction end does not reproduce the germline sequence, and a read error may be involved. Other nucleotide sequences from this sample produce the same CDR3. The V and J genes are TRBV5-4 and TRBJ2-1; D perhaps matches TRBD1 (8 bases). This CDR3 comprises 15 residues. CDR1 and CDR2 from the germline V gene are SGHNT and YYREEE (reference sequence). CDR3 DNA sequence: TGTGCTAGCAGCTCACAGGGGGGGACCTACAATGAGCAGTTCTTC. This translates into CASSSQGGTYNEQFF. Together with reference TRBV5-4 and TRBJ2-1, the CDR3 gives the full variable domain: ETGVTQSPTHLIKTRGQQVTLRCSSQSGHNTVSWYQQALGQGPQFIFQYYREEENGRGNFPPRFSGLQFPNYSSELNVNALELDDSALYLCASSSQGGTYNEQFFGPGTRLTVL.

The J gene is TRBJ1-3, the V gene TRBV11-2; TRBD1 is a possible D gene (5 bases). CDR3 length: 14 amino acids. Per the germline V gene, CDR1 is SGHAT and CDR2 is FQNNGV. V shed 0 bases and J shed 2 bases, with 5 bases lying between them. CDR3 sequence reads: CASSLDRAGNTIYF. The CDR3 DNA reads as TGTGCCAGCAGCTTAGACAGGGCTGGAAACACCATATATTTT.

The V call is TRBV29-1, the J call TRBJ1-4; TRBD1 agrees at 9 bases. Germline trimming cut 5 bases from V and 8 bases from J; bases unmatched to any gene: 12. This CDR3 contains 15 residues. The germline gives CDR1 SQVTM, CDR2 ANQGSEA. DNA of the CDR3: TGCAGCGTTATATGGCCGGGACAGGGTCAGGAAAAACTGTTTTTT. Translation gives CSVIWPGQGQEKLFF.

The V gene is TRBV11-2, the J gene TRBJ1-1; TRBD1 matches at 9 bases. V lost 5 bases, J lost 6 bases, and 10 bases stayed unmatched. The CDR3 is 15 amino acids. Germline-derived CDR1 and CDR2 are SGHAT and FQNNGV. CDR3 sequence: CASSPLGQGISEAFF. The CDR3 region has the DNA TGTGCCAGCAGCCCGCTGGGACAGGGAATATCTGAAGCTTTCTTT. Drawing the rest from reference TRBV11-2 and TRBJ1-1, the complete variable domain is EAGVAQSPRYKIIEKRQSVAFWCNPISGHATLYWYQQILGQGPKLLIQFQNNGVVDDSQLPKDRFSAERLKGVDSTLKIQPAKLEDSAVYLCASSPLGQGISEAFFGQGTRLTVV.

For the CDR3, the DNA is TGTGCCAGCAGCGGGGGACAGGGGACCACTGAAGCTTTCTTT. Translation: CASSGGQGTTEAFF. The chain carries TRBV5-4 and TRBJ1-1, with 10 bases matching TRBD1. CDR1 and CDR2 from the germline V gene are SGHNT and YYREEE (reference sequence). With 4 bases clipped from V and 4 bases from J, the junction kept 4 bases outside the gene matches. The CDR3 is 14 residues long.

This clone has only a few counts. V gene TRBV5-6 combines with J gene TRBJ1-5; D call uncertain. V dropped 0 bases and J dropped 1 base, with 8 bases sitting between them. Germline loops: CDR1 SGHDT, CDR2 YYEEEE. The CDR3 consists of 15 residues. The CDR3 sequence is CASSLALISNQPQHF. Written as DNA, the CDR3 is TGTGCCAGCAGCTTGGCTCTTATAAGCAATCAGCCCCAGCATTTT.

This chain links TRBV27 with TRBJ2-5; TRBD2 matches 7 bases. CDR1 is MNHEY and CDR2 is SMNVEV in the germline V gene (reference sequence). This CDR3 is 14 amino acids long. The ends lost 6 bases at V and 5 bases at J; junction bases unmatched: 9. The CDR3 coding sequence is TGTGCCAGCAGCACTACGGGGGGTCAGGAGACCCAGTACTTC. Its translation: CASSTTGGQETQYF.

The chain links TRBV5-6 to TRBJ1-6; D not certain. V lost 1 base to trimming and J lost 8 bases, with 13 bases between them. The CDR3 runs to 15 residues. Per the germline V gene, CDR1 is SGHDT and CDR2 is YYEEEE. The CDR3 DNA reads TGTGCCAGCAGCTTGTTTTCGAGATCGGATTCACCCCTCCACTTT. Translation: CASSLFSRSDSPLHF. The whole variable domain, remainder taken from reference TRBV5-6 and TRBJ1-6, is DAGVTQSPTHLIKTRGQQVTLRCSPKSGHDTVSWYQQALGQGPQFIFQYYEEEERQRGNFPDRFSGHQFPNYSSELNVNALLLGDSALYLCASSLFSRSDSPLHFGNGTRLTVT.

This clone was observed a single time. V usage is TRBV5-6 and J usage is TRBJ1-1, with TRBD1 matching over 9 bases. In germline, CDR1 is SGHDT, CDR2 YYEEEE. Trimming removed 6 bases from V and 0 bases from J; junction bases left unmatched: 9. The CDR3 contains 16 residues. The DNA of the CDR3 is TGTGCCAGCACCCTGGGACAGGGAGGAATGAACACTGAAGCTTTCTTT. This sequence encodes CASTLGQGGMNTEAFF.

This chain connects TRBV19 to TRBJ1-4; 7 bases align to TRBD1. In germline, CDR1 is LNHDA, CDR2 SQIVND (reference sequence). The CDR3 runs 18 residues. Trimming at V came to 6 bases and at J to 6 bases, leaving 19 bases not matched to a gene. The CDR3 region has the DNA TGTGCCAGTAGATCAGGGGGACAAGGGATCAAAATGGATGAAAAACTGTTTTTT. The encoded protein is CASRSGGQGIKMDEKLFF.

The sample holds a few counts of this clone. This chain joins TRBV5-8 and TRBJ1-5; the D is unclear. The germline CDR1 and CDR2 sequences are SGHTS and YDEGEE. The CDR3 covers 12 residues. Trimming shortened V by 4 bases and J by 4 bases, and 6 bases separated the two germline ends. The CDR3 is CASSGANQPQHF. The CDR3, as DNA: TGTGCCAGCAGCGGAGCTAATCAGCCCCAGCATTTT.

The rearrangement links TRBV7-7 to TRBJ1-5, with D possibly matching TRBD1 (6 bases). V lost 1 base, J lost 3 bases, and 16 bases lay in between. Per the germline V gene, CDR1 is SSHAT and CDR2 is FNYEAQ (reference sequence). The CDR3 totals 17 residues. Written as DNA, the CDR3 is TGTGCCAGCAGCTTAGTCGGACAGCAGGCCATCAATCAGCCCCAGCATTTT. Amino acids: CASSLVGQQAINQPQHF.

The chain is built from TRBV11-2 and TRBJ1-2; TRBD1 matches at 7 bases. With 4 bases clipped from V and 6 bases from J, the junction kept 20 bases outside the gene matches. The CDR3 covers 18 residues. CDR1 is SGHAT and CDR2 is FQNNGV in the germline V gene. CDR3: CASSSILGQQGHYDGYTF. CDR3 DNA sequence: TGTGCCAGCAGCTCCATACTCGGGCAACAGGGGCATTACGATGGCTACACCTTC.